Each of the 17 T cell receptor beta chains below was sequenced from the same sample in a study of T cells in Graves' hyperthyroidism and ophthalmopathy. RNA transcripts served as the template for amplifying TCR beta CDR3 regions. TCR CDR3 regions were first amplified by RT-PCR with HTBI primers. MiXCR, applied by TCRdb to the multiplex PCR reads, yields one record per CDR3 protein. The table records hundreds of thousands of distinct CDR3 sequences, 14% of them present only once. Sequences were obtained from blood. The receptors shown here come from a woman younger than 30 with Graves' hyperthyroidism.

The rearrangement joins TRBV24-1 to TRBJ2-2; TRBD1 matches at 7 bases. CDR1 KGHDR and CDR2 SFDVKD come from the germline V gene. J lost 3 bases, V lost 3 bases, and 9 bases had no gene match. The CDR3 consists of 17 residues. CDR3 sequence (DNA): TGTGCCACCAGTGATCAAACCGGGACAGACCACACCGGGGAGCTGTTTTTT. It translates to CATSDQTGTDHTGELFF.

At least ten counts were recorded for this clonotype. The V and J genes are TRBV2 and TRBJ2-1; a weak D match, TRBD2 (6 bases). Germline-derived CDR1 and CDR2 are SNHLY and FYNNEI. The CDR3 has 15 residues. The V gene lost 8 bases and the J gene lost 1 base, with 15 bases spanning the gap. The chain's CDR3 is CASPSERGSYNEQFF. CDR3 DNA: TGTGCCAGCCCTAGCGAGAGGGGATCCTACAATGAGCAGTTCTTC.

This clonotype was found a few times. This chain joins TRBV9 and TRBJ2-3, with TRBD2 matching over 7 bases. The CDR3 has 15 amino acids. Trimming cost V 3 bases and J 5 bases; bases outside gene matches: 9. Germline V gene lookup returns CDR1 SGDLS and CDR2 YYNGEE. The chain's CDR3 is CASSAVRGREDTQYF. As DNA, the CDR3 is TGTGCCAGCAGCGCAGTTCGTGGGAGGGAAGATACGCAGTATTTT. Full variable domain (missing parts from reference TRBV9 and TRBJ2-3): DSGVTQTPKHLITATGQRVTLRCSPRSGDLSVYWYQQSLDQGLQFLIQYYNGEERAKGNILERFSAQQFPDLHSELNLSSLELGDSALYFCASSAVRGREDTQYFGPGTRLTVL.

This clonotype was seen only a few times. The chain carries TRBV4-3 and TRBJ1-1; 8 nucleotides match TRBD1. There are 15 residues in the CDR3. The germline gives CDR1 LGHNA, CDR2 YSLEER. Trimming removed 0 bases from V and 5 bases from J; junction bases left unmatched: 5. The CDR3 is CASSQDWTGRTEAFF. The CDR3 DNA follows: TGCGCCAGCAGCCAAGATTGGACAGGGCGGACTGAAGCTTTCTTT.

The rearrangement joins TRBV30 to TRBJ2-2, with 10 bases lining up with TRBD1. V trimming: 6 bases; J trimming: 4 bases; junction bases outside the gene matches: 11. The CDR3 extends over 16 amino acids. The germline CDR1 and CDR2 sequences are GTSNPN and SVGIG (reference sequence). The CDR3 is CACSKRGTGVTGELFF. CDR3 nucleotides: TGTGCCTGTTCTAAACGTGGGACAGGGGTCACCGGGGAGCTGTTTTTT.

This clonotype was found a few times. The CDR3 loop is CASRYTGTPNEQFF. For the CDR3, the DNA is TGTGCCAGCAGATATACCGGGACTCCAAATGAGCAGTTCTTC. This chain links TRBV28 with TRBJ2-1; tentative D call: TRBD2 (6 bases). Trimming removed 6 bases at V and 7 bases at J, with 16 bases between. Germline V CDR1 and CDR2: MDHEN, SYDVKM. The CDR3 length is 14 residues.

This sequence joins TRBV24-1 and TRBJ2-3, with D possibly TRBD2 on 5 matching bases. Germline assignment: CDR1 KGHDR and CDR2 SFDVKD. Between the trimmed V and J ends, which lost 4 bases and 2 bases, there was a span of 12 bases. The CDR3 is 15 residues long. The CDR3 region is CATSDEGRVTDTQYF. CDR3 nucleotides: TGTGCCACCAGTGACGAGGGAAGGGTCACAGATACGCAGTATTTT.

This clonotype was counted at least ten times. The rearrangement links TRBV20-1 to TRBJ2-1; 8 positions agree with TRBD2. The J segment lost 3 bases and the V segment lost 2 bases, leaving 6 bases of the junction unmatched. There are 15 residues in the CDR3. The V gene's germline CDR1 is DFQATT and CDR2 SNEGSKA (reference sequence). CDR3 sequence: CSARYGRAVYNEQFF. For the CDR3, the DNA is TGCAGTGCTAGATACGGGAGGGCCGTCTACAATGAGCAGTTCTTC.

The V and J genes are TRBV14 and TRBJ1-6; D perhaps matches TRBD1 (5 bases). The germline V gene has CDR1 SGHDN and CDR2 FVKESK. V was cut by 2 bases and J by 5 bases, with 13 bases left in between. The CDR3 loop spans 16 amino acids. Here the CDR3 DNA reads TGTGCCAGCAGCCAACGGGGGGTTGGAAATAATTCACCCCTCCACTTT. Translation gives CASSQRGVGNNSPLHF.

This clonotype came up a few times. The chain is built from TRBV13 and TRBJ2-5; 12 nucleotides line up with TRBD2. Per the germline V gene, CDR1 is PRHDT and CDR2 is FYEKMQ (reference sequence). With 4 bases clipped from V and 4 bases from J, the junction kept 10 bases outside the gene matches. There are 17 residues in the CDR3. The CDR3 DNA is TGTGCCAGCAGCTCCTTACGGACTAGCGGGACTAGAGAGACCCAGTACTTC. Protein product: CASSSLRTSGTRETQYF.

This clonotype has at least ten counts. The rearrangement uses TRBV3-1 and TRBJ2-5; tentative D call: TRBD2 (6 bases). Trimming stripped 1 base from V and 3 bases from J, with 12 bases between. This CDR3 has 15 amino acids. The germline CDR1 and CDR2 sequences are LGHDT and YNNKEL (reference sequence). The CDR3: CASSQAGRLEETQYF. The CDR3 nucleotides are TGTGCCAGCAGCCAAGCGGGGAGACTAGAAGAGACCCAGTACTTC.

This clonotype was seen ten or more times. The chain links TRBV4-1 to TRBJ1-5, with TRBD1 matching 9 bases. The CDR3 extends over 18 amino acids. Trimming cost V 1 base and J 4 bases; bases outside gene matches: 11. Germline assignment: CDR1 MGHRA and CDR2 YSYEKL. CDR3 amino acids: CASSQARIPGQGNQPQHF. For the CDR3, the DNA is TGCGCCAGCAGCCAAGCAAGGATCCCGGGACAGGGAAATCAGCCCCAGCATTTT.

In this sample, this clonotype turned up many times. Germline is not matched at one junction end, which may reflect a read error. The chain links TRBV13 to TRBJ2-1; D is possibly TRBD1 (5 bases). The CDR3 has 13 residues. CDR1 and CDR2 from the germline V gene are PRHDT and FYEKMQ (reference sequence). The chain's CDR3 is CTSSSHRSNEQFF. CDR3 nucleotides: TGTACCAGCAGCTCCCACAGGAGCAATGAGCAGTTCTTC. The variable domain in full, with the rest retrieved from reference TRBV13 and TRBJ2-1, is AAGVIQSPRHLIKEKRETATLKCYPIPRHDTVYWYQQGPGQDPQFLISFYEKMQSDKGSIPDRFSAQQFSDYHSELNMSSLELGDSALYFCTSSSHRSNEQFFGPGTRLTVL.

This clonotype occurred a few times. This sequence joins TRBV27 and TRBJ2-7; possibly TRBD2 for D (5 bases). Trimming pared 5 bases from V and 3 bases from J, leaving 11 bases between. The CDR3 has 13 amino acids. CDR1 MNHEY and CDR2 SMNVEV come from the germline V gene (reference sequence). CDR3 coding DNA: TGTGCCAGCAGTGCCGGACTTCGCTACGAGCAGTACTTC. Residues: CASSAGLRYEQYF.

This clonotype occurred a few times. The genes are TRBV7-9 and TRBJ2-1; 8 nucleotides agree with TRBD2. This CDR3 spans 13 amino acids. Trimming at V came to 8 bases and at J to 9 bases, leaving 9 bases not matched to a gene. CDR1 and CDR2 (germline): SEHNR, FQNEAQ (reference sequence). The CDR3 nucleotides read TGTGCCAGCGGTTGGACTAGCTTTTCTGAGCAGTTCTTC. Protein product: CASGWTSFSEQFF.

The gene calls are TRBV6-1 and TRBJ2-1, with TRBD1 matching over 10 bases. V lost 7 bases, J lost 2 bases, and 8 bases stayed unmatched. This CDR3 spans 16 amino acids. Germline CDR1 reads MNHNS; CDR2 reads SASEGT. CDR3 sequence: CASTVETGGPYNEQFF. The DNA for the CDR3 is TGTGCCAGCACCGTAGAGACAGGGGGCCCCTACAATGAGCAGTTCTTC.

This clonotype was seen many times. V gene TRBV9 combines with J gene TRBJ2-5; D is unclear. Trimming took 0 bases from V and 2 from J, leaving 8 bases between them. This CDR3 has 14 residues. Germline V gene data show CDR1 as SGDLS and CDR2 as YYNGEE. The CDR3 DNA is TGTGCCAGCAGCGTAGGTGGGGTTCAAGAGACCCAGTACTTC. Translating it yields CASSVGGVQETQYF. Full variable domain (missing parts from reference TRBV9 and TRBJ2-5): DSGVTQTPKHLITATGQRVTLRCSPRSGDLSVYWYQQSLDQGLQFLIQYYNGEERAKGNILERFSAQQFPDLHSELNLSSLELGDSALYFCASSVGGVQETQYFGPGTRLLVL.